Listed below are T cell receptor beta chains from one sample, sequenced in a study of T-cell memory formation after mild COVID-19. Using its own MiXCR run on the 5' RACE reads, TCRdb lists one record per CDR3 protein. The table lists some 290,000 distinct CDR3 sequences, roughly 15% of them singletons. Sequencing used PBMCs or a T cell subset sorted from them (not recorded which). All receptors derive from a man younger than 30 who had mild COVID-19 (a few samples of this study predate the infection). Cell type and time point are not known. Each CDR3 is given with its conserved first and last residue. The D gene is left open where the match is weak. Not all rows give a size; the values are once, few, many and, for expanded clones, a class.

>TRBJ2-3|TRBV6-6|-|-
CASSYLGGEKDTQYF
TGTGCCAGCAGTTACTTGGGGGGCGAAAAAGATACGCAGTATTTT
>TRBJ2-7|TRBV12-3/TRBV12-4|TRBD2|-
CASSQRTSGGPYEQYF
TGTGCCAGCAGTCAAAGAACTAGCGGGGGACCCTACGAGCAGTACTTC
>TRBJ1-2|TRBV15|TRBD1|-
CATSRAQGLSNGYTF
TGTGCCACCAGCAGAGCACAGGGGTTATCTAATGGCTACACCTTC
>TRBJ2-3|TRBV6-5|-|-
CASSSPVTDTQYF
TGTGCCAGCAGTTCCCCCGTCACAGATACGCAGTATTTT
>TRBJ2-5|TRBV5-1|-|few
CASQGDYKGLETQYF
TGCGCCAGCCAAGGGGATTACAAGGGTCTCGAGACCCAGTACTTC
>TRBJ2-5|TRBV3-1|-|-
CASSQAGLGPETQYF
TGTGCCAGCAGCCAAGCTGGGTTAGGCCCAGAGACCCAGTACTTC
>TRBJ1-6|TRBV2|-|few
CASTLGEFYSPLHF
TGTGCCAGCACCTTAGGGGAGTTTTATTCACCCCTCCACTTT
>TRBJ2-3|TRBV4-2|TRBD2|few
CASSQDLVAGYTDTQYF
TGTGCCAGCAGCCAAGATTTGGTAGCGGGCTACACAGATACGCAGTATTTT
>TRBJ2-3|TRBV18|TRBD2|few
CASSPGAGGTDTQYF
TGTGCCAGCTCACCGGGAGCGGGGGGCACAGATACGCAGTATTTT
>TRBJ1-2|TRBV6-2/TRBV6-3|TRBD1|few
CASSYSIRDRGLRDYGYTF
TGTGCCAGCAGTTACTCGATCCGAGACAGGGGCTTGCGTGACTATGGCTACACCTTC
>TRBJ1-3|TRBV7-9|TRBD1|-
CASSLGTASGNTIYF
TGTGCCAGCAGCCTCGGGACAGCCTCTGGAAACACCATATATTTT
>TRBJ1-6|TRBV5-1|-|-
CASSLGDYSPLHF
TGCGCCAGCAGCTTGGGAGATTATTCACCCCTCCACTTT
>TRBJ2-7|TRBV20-1|TRBD1|few
CSAFRGTGGEQYF
TGCAGTGCCTTTCGCGGGACAGGGGGCGAGCAGTACTTC
>TRBJ1-5|TRBV6-6|-|-
CASSRQLGTRQPQHF
TGTGCCAGCAGCCGACAGTTAGGGACGAGGCAGCCCCAGCATTTT
>TRBJ2-1|TRBV2|-|-
CASSIHWEQFF
TGTGCCAGCAGTATACATTGGGAGCAGTTCTTC
>TRBJ1-5|TRBV7-9|-|few
CASSFGGTKQPQHF
TGTGCCAGCAGCTTCGGTGGGACGAAGCAGCCCCAGCATTTT
>TRBJ2-3|TRBV12-3/TRBV12-4|TRBD1|many
CASSRRDRASTDTQYF
TGTGCCAGCAGCCGTCGGGACAGGGCCAGCACAGATACGCAGTATTTT